This T cell receptor beta chain is drawn from a study of cytomegalovirus exposure and HLA in healthy donors. Study results and caveats: In vitro checks showed that a few CMV-associated chains really do target CMV antigens. CMV serostatus was the sole immune exposure information available.

The CDR3 covers 12 residues. Trimming left V 0 bases short and J 7 bases short, with 7 bases between. Germline lookup yields CDR1 SEHNR and CDR2 FQNEAQ (reference sequence). Remarks on this clone: Antigen unknown.

In the PCR, 60 Vbeta and 13 Jbeta primers were used. The authors' processing: The authors later counted 65 million to 90 million unique TCR beta chains, some 12 million of them shared. The assay was immunoSEQ multiplex PCR, and TCRdb's table has in-frame clones only and misses some. The DNA was the basis for D and trimming; V, J and clone size are from that table. The repertoire holds some 130,000 clones, with roughly 80% as singletons. The V and J genes are TRBV7-9 and TRBJ2-7, with D unclear. This TCR came from a woman between 25 and 40 years old in good health and CMV-seropositive. Sample: PBMCs. Here the CDR3 reads CASSLASVEQYF. CDR3 bases: TGTGCCAGCAGCTTAGCAAGCGTGGAGCAGTACTTC.